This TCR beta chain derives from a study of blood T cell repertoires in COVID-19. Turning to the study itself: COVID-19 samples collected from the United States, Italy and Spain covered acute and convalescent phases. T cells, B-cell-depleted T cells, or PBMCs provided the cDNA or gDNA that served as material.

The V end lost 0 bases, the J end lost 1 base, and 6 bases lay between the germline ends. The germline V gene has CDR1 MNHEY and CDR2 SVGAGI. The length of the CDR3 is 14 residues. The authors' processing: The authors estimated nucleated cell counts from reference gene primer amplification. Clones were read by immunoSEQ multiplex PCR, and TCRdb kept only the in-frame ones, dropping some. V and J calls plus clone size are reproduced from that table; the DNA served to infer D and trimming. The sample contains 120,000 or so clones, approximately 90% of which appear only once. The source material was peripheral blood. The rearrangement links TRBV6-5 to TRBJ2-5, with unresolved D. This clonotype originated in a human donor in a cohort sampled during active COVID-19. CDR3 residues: CASSYSSFQETQYF. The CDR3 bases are TGTGCCAGCAGTTACTCGAGCTTCCAAGAGACCCAGTACTTC.